A single sample gave rise to the 5 T cell receptor beta chains below, sequenced in a study of CD8 T cells in ankylosing spondylitis. TCRdb fed the 5' RACE reads into MiXCR, producing one record per CDR3 protein. The table shows 250,000 to 350,000 distinct CDR3 sequences, with less than 25% occurring only once. The sample taken for sequencing was blood, either unsorted or a sorted T cell fraction (not recorded which). All receptors derive from a female donor with ankylosing spondylitis or in good health (not recorded which).

V is TRBV11-3 and J is TRBJ2-1; D is possibly TRBD1 or TRBD2 (5 bases each). This CDR3 has 15 residues. The V end lost 5 bases, the J end lost 6 bases, and 17 bases lay between the germline ends. Germline loops: CDR1 SGHNT, CDR2 YENEEA. In DNA, the CDR3 is TGTGCCAGCAGCGGCCCCGGGGCCTGGGTCAATGAGCAGTTCTTC. This sequence encodes CASSGPGAWVNEQFF.

In this sample, this clonotype turned up a few times. This chain connects TRBV12-5 to TRBJ2-1, with TRBD2 identical over 7 bases. In germline, CDR1 is LGHNT, CDR2 FRNRAP. CDR3 length: 14 amino acids. The junction had 7 bases not matched to a gene; V was cut back by 7 bases and J by 4 bases. The CDR3 sequence is CASAKRDGYNEQFF. For the CDR3, the DNA is TGTGCTAGTGCCAAGCGGGATGGTTACAATGAGCAGTTCTTC. Full variable domain (remainder filled in from reference TRBV12-5 and TRBJ2-1): DARVTQTPRHKVTEMGQEVTMRCQPILGHNTVFWYRQTMMQGLELLAYFRNRAPLDDSGMPKDRFSAEMPDATLATLKIQPSEPRDSAVYFCASAKRDGYNEQFFGPGTRLTVL.

The V call is TRBV20-1, the J call TRBJ2-7; the D is unclear. Between the trimmed V and J ends, which lost 1 base and 2 bases, there was a span of 6 bases. CDR3 length equals 12 residues. Germline V gene sequence: CDR1 DFQATT, CDR2 SNEGSKA (reference sequence). The CDR3 nucleotides are TGCAGTGCTAGAGTGAGGACCTACGAGCAGTACTTC. This encodes CSARVRTYEQYF.

This clonotype was observed a few times. This chain connects TRBV19 to TRBJ1-1; 9 bases align to TRBD1. Germline lookup yields CDR1 LNHDA and CDR2 SQIVND (reference sequence). The CDR3 has 16 amino acids. After removal of 7 bases from V and 7 bases from J, the junction contained 16 bases not matched to a gene. CDR3 protein: CASMGPTGGTPYEAFF. As DNA, the CDR3 is TGTGCCAGTATGGGCCCGACAGGGGGAACCCCTTATGAAGCTTTCTTT.

The V call is TRBV20-1, the J call TRBJ1-5; D might be TRBD1 (5 bases). The CDR3 runs to 12 residues. Germline CDR1 reads DFQATT; CDR2 reads SNEGSKA (reference sequence). Trimming cost V 6 bases and J 7 bases, with 13 bases left between them. The CDR3, as DNA: TGCAGTGCCTACTCGGGGGGACAGCCCCAGCATTTT. The encoded protein is CSAYSGGQPQHF.